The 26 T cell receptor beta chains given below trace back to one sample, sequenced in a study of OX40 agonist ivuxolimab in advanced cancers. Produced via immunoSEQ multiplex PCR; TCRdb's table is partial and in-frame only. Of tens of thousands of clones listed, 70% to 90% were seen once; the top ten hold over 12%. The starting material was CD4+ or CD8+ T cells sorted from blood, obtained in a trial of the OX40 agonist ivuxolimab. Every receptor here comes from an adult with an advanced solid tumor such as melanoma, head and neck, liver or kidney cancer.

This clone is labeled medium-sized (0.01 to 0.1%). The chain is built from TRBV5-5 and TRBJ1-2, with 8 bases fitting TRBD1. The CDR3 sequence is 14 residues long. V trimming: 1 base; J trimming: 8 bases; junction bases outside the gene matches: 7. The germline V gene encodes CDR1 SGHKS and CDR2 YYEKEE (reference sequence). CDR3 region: CASSLLWTGNGYTF. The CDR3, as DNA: TGTGCCAGCAGCTTGTTGTGGACAGGGAACGGCTACACCTTC.

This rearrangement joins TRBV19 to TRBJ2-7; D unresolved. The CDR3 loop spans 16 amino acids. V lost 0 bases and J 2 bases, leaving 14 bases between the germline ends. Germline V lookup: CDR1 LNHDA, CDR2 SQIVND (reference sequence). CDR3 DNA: TGTGCCAGTAGTATAGAGGGCCACAAGGCTACCTACGAGCAGTACTTC. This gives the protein CASSIEGHKATYEQYF.

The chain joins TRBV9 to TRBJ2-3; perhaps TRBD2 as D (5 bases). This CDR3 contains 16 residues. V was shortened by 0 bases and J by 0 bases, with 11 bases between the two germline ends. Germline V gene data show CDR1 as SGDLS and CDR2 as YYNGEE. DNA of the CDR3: TGTGCCAGCAGCGTAGGAGATGCGGGTAGCACAGATACGCAGTATTTT. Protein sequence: CASSVGDAGSTDTQYF.

The CDR3 is CASSRTGDTYEQYF. For the CDR3, the DNA is TGTGCCAGCAGCCGGACAGGGGATACCTACGAGCAGTACTTC. This chain connects TRBV7-2 to TRBJ2-7; 9 nucleotides match TRBD1. This CDR3 spans 14 amino acids. V was pared by 5 bases and J by 2 bases, with 4 bases of the junction left unmatched. The germline gives CDR1 SGHTA, CDR2 FQGNSA.

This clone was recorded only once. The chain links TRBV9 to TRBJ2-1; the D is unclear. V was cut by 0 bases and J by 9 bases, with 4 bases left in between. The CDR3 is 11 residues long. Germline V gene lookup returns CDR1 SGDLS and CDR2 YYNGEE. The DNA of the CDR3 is TGTGCCAGCAGCGTAGGGACTGAGCAGTTCTTC. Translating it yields CASSVGTEQFF.

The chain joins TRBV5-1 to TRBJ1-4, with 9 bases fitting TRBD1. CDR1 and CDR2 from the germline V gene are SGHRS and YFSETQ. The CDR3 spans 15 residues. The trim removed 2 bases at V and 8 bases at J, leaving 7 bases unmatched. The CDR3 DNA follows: TGCGCCAGCAGCTTTAACCGACAGGGGGGAGAAAAACTGTTTTTT. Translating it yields CASSFNRQGGEKLFF. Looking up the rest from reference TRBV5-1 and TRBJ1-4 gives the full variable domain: KAGVTQTPRYLIKTRGQQVTLSCSPISGHRSVSWYQQTPGQGLQFLFEYFSETQRNKGNFPGRFSGRQFSNSRSEMNVSTLELGDSALYLCASSFNRQGGEKLFFGSGTQLSVL.

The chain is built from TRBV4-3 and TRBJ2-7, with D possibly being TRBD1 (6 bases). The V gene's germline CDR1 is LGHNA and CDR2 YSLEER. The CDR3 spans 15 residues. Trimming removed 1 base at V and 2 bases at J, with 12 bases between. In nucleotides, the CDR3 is TGCGCCAGCAGCCAAGTCTGGACAGCCACCTACGAGCAGTACTTC. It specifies CASSQVWTATYEQYF.

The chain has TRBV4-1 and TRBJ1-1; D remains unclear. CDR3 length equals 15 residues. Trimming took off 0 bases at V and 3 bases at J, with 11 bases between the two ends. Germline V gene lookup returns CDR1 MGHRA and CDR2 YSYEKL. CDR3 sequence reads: CASSQDYPRDTEAFF. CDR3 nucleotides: TGCGCCAGCAGCCAAGATTACCCCCGGGACACTGAAGCTTTCTTT.

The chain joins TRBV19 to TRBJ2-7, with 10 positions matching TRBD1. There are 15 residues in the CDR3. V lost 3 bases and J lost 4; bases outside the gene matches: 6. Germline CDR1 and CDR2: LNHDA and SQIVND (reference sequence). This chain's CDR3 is CASSITGTGVYEQYF. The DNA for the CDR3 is TGTGCCAGTAGTATCACCGGGACAGGGGTTTACGAGCAGTACTTC.

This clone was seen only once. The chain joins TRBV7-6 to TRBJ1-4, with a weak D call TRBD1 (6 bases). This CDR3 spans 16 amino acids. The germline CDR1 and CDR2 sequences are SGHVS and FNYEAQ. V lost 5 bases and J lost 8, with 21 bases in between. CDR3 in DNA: TGTGCCAGCAGCGTCGGCCAGGGGATCGTGCGGGAAAAACTGTTTTTT. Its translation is CASSVGQGIVREKLFF.

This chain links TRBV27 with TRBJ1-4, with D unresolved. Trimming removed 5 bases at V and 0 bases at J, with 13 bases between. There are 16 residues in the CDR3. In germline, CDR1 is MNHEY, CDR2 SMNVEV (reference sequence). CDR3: CASSPLEGATNEKLFF. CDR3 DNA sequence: TGTGCCAGCAGTCCACTCGAGGGTGCAACTAATGAAAAACTGTTTTTT.

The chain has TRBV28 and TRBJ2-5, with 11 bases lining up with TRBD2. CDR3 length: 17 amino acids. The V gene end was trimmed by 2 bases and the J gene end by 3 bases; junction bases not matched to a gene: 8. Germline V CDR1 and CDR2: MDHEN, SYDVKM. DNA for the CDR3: TGTGCCAGCAGTTTAAATCTGGGACTAGCGGAAAAAGAGACCCAGTACTTC. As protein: CASSLNLGLAEKETQYF.

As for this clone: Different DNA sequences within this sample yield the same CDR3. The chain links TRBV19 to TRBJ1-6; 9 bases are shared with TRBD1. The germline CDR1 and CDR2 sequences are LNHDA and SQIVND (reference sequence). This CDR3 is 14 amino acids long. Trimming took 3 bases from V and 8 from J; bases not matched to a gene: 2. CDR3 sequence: CASSMDRGDSPLHF. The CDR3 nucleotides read TGTGCCAGTAGTATGGACAGGGGTGATTCACCCCTCCACTTT.

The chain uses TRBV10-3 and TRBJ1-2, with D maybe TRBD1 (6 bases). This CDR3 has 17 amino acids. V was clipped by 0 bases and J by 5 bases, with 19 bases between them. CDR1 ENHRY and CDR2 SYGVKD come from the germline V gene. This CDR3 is CAISESLVDRTTYGYTF. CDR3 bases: TGTGCCATCAGTGAGTCGCTCGTTGACAGGACGACATATGGCTACACCTTC.

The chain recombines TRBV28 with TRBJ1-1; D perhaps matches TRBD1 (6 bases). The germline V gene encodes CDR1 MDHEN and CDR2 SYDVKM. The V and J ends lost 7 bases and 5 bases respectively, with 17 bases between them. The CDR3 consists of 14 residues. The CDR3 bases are TGTGCCAGCACCTCATGGGGGGGCAGGACTGAAGCTTTCTTT. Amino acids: CASTSWGGRTEAFF.

The CDR3 nucleotides read TGTGCCAGCAGCTTAGTCGCAGGGCCTACATCCTATGGCTACACCTTC. Its translation: CASSLVAGPTSYGYTF. The chain uses TRBV7-6 and TRBJ1-2; tentative D call: TRBD1 (5 bases). The CDR3 contains 16 residues. V lost 1 base and J lost 4, with 16 bases in between. Germline assignment: CDR1 SGHVS and CDR2 FNYEAQ.

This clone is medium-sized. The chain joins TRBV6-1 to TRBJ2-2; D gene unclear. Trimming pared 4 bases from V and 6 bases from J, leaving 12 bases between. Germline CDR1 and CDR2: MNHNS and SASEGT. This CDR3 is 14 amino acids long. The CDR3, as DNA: TGTGCCAGCAGTGGCCTGATAGGGTCCGGGGAGCTGTTTTTT. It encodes CASSGLIGSGELFF.

DNA for the CDR3: TGTGCCAGCAGTTTCGAAGCTTTCTTT. Its protein product is CASSFEAFF. V is TRBV27 and J is TRBJ1-1, with D unresolved. CDR1 and CDR2 (germline): MNHEY, SMNVEV (reference sequence). The CDR3 sequence is 9 residues long. V was pared by 3 bases and J by 8 bases, with 1 base between.

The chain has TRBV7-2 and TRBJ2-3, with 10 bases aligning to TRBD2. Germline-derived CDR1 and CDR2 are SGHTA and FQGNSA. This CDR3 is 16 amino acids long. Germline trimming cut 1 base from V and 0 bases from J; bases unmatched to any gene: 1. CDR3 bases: TGTGCCAGCAGCTTAGTTAGCGGGGGGAGCACAGATACGCAGTATTTT. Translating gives CASSLVSGGSTDTQYF.

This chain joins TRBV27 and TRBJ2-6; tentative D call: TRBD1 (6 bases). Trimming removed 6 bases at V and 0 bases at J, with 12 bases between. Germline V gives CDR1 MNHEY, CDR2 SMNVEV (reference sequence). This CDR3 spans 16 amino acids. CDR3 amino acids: CASRNTGYSGANVLTF. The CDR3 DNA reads TGTGCCAGCAGAAATACAGGGTACTCTGGGGCCAACGTCCTGACTTTC.

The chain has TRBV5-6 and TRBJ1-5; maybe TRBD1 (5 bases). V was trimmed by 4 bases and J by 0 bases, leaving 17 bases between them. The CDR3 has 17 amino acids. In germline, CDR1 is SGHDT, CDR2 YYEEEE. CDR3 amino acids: CASSPMGGMDSNQPQHF. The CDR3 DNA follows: TGTGCCAGCAGCCCTATGGGGGGGATGGATAGCAATCAGCCCCAGCATTTT.

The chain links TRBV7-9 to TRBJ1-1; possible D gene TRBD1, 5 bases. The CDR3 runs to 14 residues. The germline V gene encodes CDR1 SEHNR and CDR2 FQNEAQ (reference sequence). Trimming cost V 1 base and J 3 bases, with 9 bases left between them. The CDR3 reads CASSLVRGDTEAFF. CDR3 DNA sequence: TGTGCCAGCAGCTTAGTTAGGGGCGACACTGAAGCTTTCTTT.

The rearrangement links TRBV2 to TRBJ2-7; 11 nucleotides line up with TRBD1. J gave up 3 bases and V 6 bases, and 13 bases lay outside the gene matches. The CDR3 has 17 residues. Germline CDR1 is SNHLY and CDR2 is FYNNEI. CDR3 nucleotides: TGTGCCAGCAGCCACCCCCTCGGACAGGGGGCAAGCTACGAGCAGTACTTC. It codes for CASSHPLGQGASYEQYF.

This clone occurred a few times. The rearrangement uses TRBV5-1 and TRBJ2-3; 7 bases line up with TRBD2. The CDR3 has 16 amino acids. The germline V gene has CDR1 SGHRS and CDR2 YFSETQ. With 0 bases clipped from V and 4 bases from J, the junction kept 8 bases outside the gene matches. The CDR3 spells CASSLVATSLADTQYF. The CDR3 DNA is TGCGCCAGCAGCTTGGTAGCGACTAGCTTAGCAGATACGCAGTATTTT.

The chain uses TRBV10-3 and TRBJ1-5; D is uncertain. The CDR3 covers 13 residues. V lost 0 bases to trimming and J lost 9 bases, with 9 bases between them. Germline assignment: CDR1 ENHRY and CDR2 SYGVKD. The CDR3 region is CAISESMVAPQHF. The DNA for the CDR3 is TGTGCCATCAGTGAGTCGATGGTAGCGCCCCAGCATTTT.

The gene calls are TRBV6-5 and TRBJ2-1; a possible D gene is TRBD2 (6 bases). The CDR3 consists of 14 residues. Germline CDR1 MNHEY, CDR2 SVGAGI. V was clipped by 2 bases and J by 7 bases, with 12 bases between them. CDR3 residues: CASSYGEAVNEQFF. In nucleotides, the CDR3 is TGTGCCAGCAGTTACGGGGAGGCGGTTAATGAGCAGTTCTTC.